Presented here are 32 T cell receptor beta chains from one specimen sequenced in a study of Ad26.COV2.S vaccination and SARS-CoV-2 variants. Treatment reported: about 20 received Ad26.COV2.S at low or high dose, single or two shots; five or six received placebo; per-sample allocation not given. Each sample was drawn 63 days after the first injection (of vaccine or placebo). Measured with immunoSEQ multiplex PCR; TCRdb has only the in-frame clones, and not every one. Of 400,000 to 450,000 clones listed, roughly 88% are singletons. The sample in question was peripheral blood, obtained in a trial of Ad26.COV2.S vaccine versus placebo. The receptor source for this set is a person between 18 and 60 years old who received the Ad26.COV2.S COVID-19 vaccine or a placebo.

With respect to this clone: The junction shows a germline mismatch at one end, possibly a read error. The V and J genes are TRBV4-1 and TRBJ2-7; TRBD2 matches 11 bases. Germline CDR1 is MGHRA and CDR2 is YSYEKL. The CDR3 loop spans 16 amino acids. The CDR3 coding sequence is TGCGTCAGCAGCCGGACAACTACTAGCGGGGGCTACGAGCAGTACTTC. Translated, it gives CVSSRTTTSGGYEQYF.

This clone was picked up one time. V is TRBV5-6 and J is TRBJ1-1; TRBD1 matches at 7 bases. Germline-derived CDR1 and CDR2 are SGHDT and YYEEEE. The CDR3 covers 13 residues. V gave up 4 bases and J gave up 6 bases; unmatched junction bases: 6. Written as DNA, the CDR3 is TGTGCCAGCAGCGGGGGGACAGTGGCTGAAGCTTTCTTT. Amino acid sequence: CASSGGTVAEAFF.

This rearrangement joins TRBV27 to TRBJ2-7, with TRBD2 identical over 9 bases. CDR3 length: 15 amino acids. The germline gives CDR1 MNHEY, CDR2 SMNVEV (reference sequence). V was clipped by 1 base and J by 7 bases; unmatched bases: 8. The CDR3 reads CASSLFAGGPVEQYF. The CDR3 DNA is TGTGCCAGCAGTTTATTTGCGGGAGGGCCGGTGGAGCAGTACTTC.

V is TRBV7-8 and J is TRBJ1-1, with D possibly matching TRBD1 (5 bases). This CDR3 is 12 amino acids long. Germline-derived CDR1 and CDR2 are SGHVS and FQNEAQ. Trimming cost V 0 bases and J 12 bases, with 11 bases left between them. The chain's CDR3 is CASSLAAGQTFF. CDR3 nucleotide sequence: TGTGCCAGCAGCTTAGCCGCAGGGCAAACTTTCTTT.

The rearrangement links TRBV10-3 to TRBJ2-7; TRBD2 matches at 11 bases. Looked up from germline, CDR1 is ENHRY and CDR2 is SYGVKD. This CDR3 spans 15 amino acids. Germline trimming cut 6 bases from V and 4 bases from J; bases unmatched to any gene: 8. For the CDR3, the DNA is TGTGCCATCAGAAAGGCTAGCGGGAGGCTGTACGAGCAGTACTTC. Encoded protein: CAIRKASGRLYEQYF.

The V call is TRBV9, the J call TRBJ2-1; no clear D. Between the trimmed V and J ends, which lost 4 bases and 3 bases, there was a span of 11 bases. This CDR3 region has 14 residues. Germline CDR1 and CDR2: SGDLS and YYNGEE. The CDR3 DNA sequence: TGTGCCAGCAGCCCAGCACGGAGCTACAATGAGCAGTTCTTC. Translated, it gives CASSPARSYNEQFF.

The chain combines TRBV4-2 with TRBJ1-4, with 8 bases that match TRBD1. CDR1 LGHNA and CDR2 YNFKEQ come from the germline V gene. CDR3 length: 15 amino acids. V trimming: 4 bases; J trimming: 8 bases; junction bases outside the gene matches: 9. The DNA for the CDR3 is TGTGCCAGCAGCCCCCCAGGGGGCGCGGGCGAAAAACTGTTTTTT. Its protein is CASSPPGGAGEKLFF.

CDR3 amino acids: CASSLERDDTEAFF. The CDR3 DNA follows: TGTGCCAGCAGCTTGGAGAGAGATGACACTGAAGCTTTCTTT. The V and J genes are TRBV5-6 and TRBJ1-1; D not certain. The CDR3 is 14 residues long. CDR1 and CDR2 from the germline V gene are SGHDT and YYEEEE. Trimming took off 0 bases at V and 3 bases at J, with 9 bases between the two ends.

V gene TRBV18 combines with J gene TRBJ2-5; no clear D. CDR1 and CDR2 from the germline V gene are KGHSH and LQKENI. The length of the CDR3 is 13 residues. The V end lost 4 bases, the J end lost 3 bases, and 9 bases lay between the germline ends. For the CDR3, the DNA is TGTGCCAGCTCACTCTTCCCCGAAGAGACCCAGTACTTC. It translates to CASSLFPEETQYF.

The chain joins TRBV7-3 to TRBJ2-1, with D perhaps TRBD1 or TRBD2 (5 bases each). V lost 1 base and J 4 bases, leaving 11 bases between the germline ends. Per the germline V gene, CDR1 is SGHTA and CDR2 is FQGTGA. The CDR3 consists of 15 residues. In DNA form, the CDR3 reads TGTGCCAGCAGCTTAATAACAGGACTGTACAATGAGCAGTTCTTC. Encoded protein: CASSLITGLYNEQFF. The variable domain in full, completed from reference TRBV7-3 and TRBJ2-1, reads GAGVSQTPSNKVTEKGKYVELRCDPISGHTALYWYRQSLGQGPEFLIYFQGTGAADDSGLPNDRFFAVRPEGSVSTLKIQRTERGDSAVYLCASSLITGLYNEQFFGPGTRLTVL.

The rearrangement uses TRBV11-1 and TRBJ1-1, with unresolved D. Germline CDR1 is SGHAT and CDR2 is FQDESV (reference sequence). V lost 5 bases, J lost 5 bases, and 12 bases lay in between. This CDR3 contains 13 residues. CDR3 in amino acids: CASSPRSRTEAFF. The DNA for the CDR3 is TGTGCCAGCAGCCCCCGGAGTCGAACTGAAGCTTTCTTT.

This sequence joins TRBV2 and TRBJ1-5; D perhaps matches TRBD1 (6 bases). The germline V gene encodes CDR1 SNHLY and CDR2 FYNNEI. This CDR3 is built from 15 residues. V shed 0 bases and J shed 5 bases, with 11 bases lying between them. CDR3 amino acids: CASSEALQGYQPQHF. The DNA of the CDR3 is TGTGCCAGCAGTGAAGCGCTTCAGGGGTATCAGCCCCAGCATTTT. The full variable domain, completed using reference TRBV2 and TRBJ1-5, is EPEVTQTPSHQVTQMGQEVILRCVPISNHLYFYWYRQILGQKVEFLVSFYNNEISEKSEIFDDQFSVERPDGSNFTLKIRSTKLEDSAMYFCASSEALQGYQPQHFGDGTRLSIL.

The J gene is TRBJ1-1, the V gene TRBV27, with TRBD1 matching 12 bases. Germline V CDR1 and CDR2: MNHEY, SMNVEV (reference sequence). J was trimmed by 1 base and V by 4 bases; bases with no gene match: 16. This CDR3 has 20 amino acids. The CDR3 here is CASSWGHLSGQGAKNTEAFF. The CDR3 nucleotides are TGTGCCAGCAGTTGGGGCCACTTATCGGGACAGGGGGCAAAGAACACTGAAGCTTTCTTT.

The gene calls are TRBV25-1 and TRBJ2-7; no reliable D call. The CDR3 runs 16 residues. Germline V gene sequence: CDR1 MGHDK, CDR2 SYGVNS. The V end was cut by 1 base, the J end by 4 bases, with 17 bases between. The CDR3 loop is CASSEFLGRFSYEQYF. In nucleotides, the CDR3 is TGTGCCAGCAGTGAATTCCTAGGGCGGTTTAGTTACGAGCAGTACTTC.

The CDR3 loop reads CATSRDPGRDEQFF. The CDR3 bases are TGTGCCACCAGCAGAGACCCGGGAAGGGATGAGCAGTTCTTC. V is TRBV15 and J is TRBJ2-1; D may be TRBD2 (5 bases). Deletions cut 0 bases from V and 8 bases from J, with 11 bases between. The CDR3 is made up of 14 amino acids. In germline, CDR1 is LNHNV, CDR2 YYDKDF (reference sequence). Complete variable domain (other parts from reference TRBV15 and TRBJ2-1): DAMVIQNPRYQVTQFGKPVTLSCSQTLNHNVMYWYQQKSSQAPKLLFHYYDKDFNNEADTPDNFQSRRPNTSFCFLDIRSPGLGDTAMYLCATSRDPGRDEQFFGPGTRLTVL.

This clone was detected only once. The chain has TRBV7-2 and TRBJ2-1, with a weak D call TRBD2 (5 bases). V lost 1 base and J 14 bases, leaving 18 bases between the germline ends. The V gene's germline CDR1 is SGHTA and CDR2 FQGNSA. There are 14 residues in the CDR3. CDR3 nucleotide sequence: TGTGCCAGCAGCTTAGGTCAACTAGGCAGTACGAAGTTCTTC. Its translation is CASSLGQLGSTKFF.

This chain joins TRBV6-5 and TRBJ2-5; 7 nucleotides line up with TRBD1. CDR3 size: 13 residues. Germline CDR1 and CDR2: MNHEY and SVGAGI. V lost 6 bases and J lost 4; bases outside the gene matches: 5. The CDR3 DNA reads TGTGCCAGCAGCAGGGGACAGAGAGAGACCCAGTACTTC. It is translated as CASSRGQRETQYF.

A remark on this clone: Other DNA sequences in this sample translate to the same CDR3. The V and J genes are TRBV28 and TRBJ1-1, with D possibly TRBD1 on 5 matching bases. This CDR3 contains 12 residues. CDR1 and CDR2 (germline): MDHEN, SYDVKM. The ends were cut back, 3 bases at V and 5 bases at J, with 7 bases in the middle. The CDR3 bases are TGTGCCAGCAGTTTCGGGGGGACTGAAGCTTTCTTT. It translates to CASSFGGTEAFF.

The chain links TRBV5-1 to TRBJ2-1; 9 bases are a match to TRBD1. Germline CDR1 and CDR2: SGHRS and YFSETQ. CDR3 length: 15 amino acids. V lost 4 bases, J lost 8 bases, and 10 bases stayed unmatched. In DNA form, the CDR3 reads TGCGCCAGCAGCGCAATGGACAGGGGATTTCATGAGCAGTTCTTC. This translates into CASSAMDRGFHEQFF. The entire variable domain, with the rest obtained from reference TRBV5-1 and TRBJ2-1, is as follows: KAGVTQTPRYLIKTRGQQVTLSCSPISGHRSVSWYQQTPGQGLQFLFEYFSETQRNKGNFPGRFSGRQFSNSRSEMNVSTLELGDSALYLCASSAMDRGFHEQFFGPGTRLTVL.

The chain employs TRBV28 and TRBJ2-3; 12 bases map to TRBD2. The CDR3 has 18 amino acids. Germline CDR1 MDHEN, CDR2 SYDVKM. The V segment lost 1 base and the J segment 0 bases; nucleotides outside the gene matches: 5. CDR3 DNA sequence: TGTGCCAGCAGTTTATTCCGGACTAGCGGGACTAGCACAGATACGCAGTATTTT. Protein sequence: CASSLFRTSGTSTDTQYF.

Written as DNA, the CDR3 is TGTGCCTGGAGTGGCACAGGGGGGGATGAAAAACTGTTTTTT. Protein sequence: CAWSGTGGDEKLFF. The V and J genes are TRBV30 and TRBJ1-4; 8 nucleotides line up with TRBD1. The CDR3 is 14 amino acids. Germline V gene lookup returns CDR1 GTSNPN and CDR2 SVGIG (reference sequence). The V gene end was trimmed by 1 base and the J gene end by 6 bases; junction bases not matched to a gene: 4.

This chain connects TRBV11-2 to TRBJ1-2; D perhaps matches TRBD1 (5 bases). The CDR3 consists of 19 residues. Germline V gene data show CDR1 as SGHAT and CDR2 as FQNNGV. V was trimmed by 3 bases and J by 2 bases, leaving 25 bases between them. CDR3 protein: CASSFSLNNGQTRNYGYTF. The CDR3 bases are TGTGCCAGCAGCTTTTCCCTTAATAACGGACAAACTAGAAACTATGGCTACACCTTC. Together with reference TRBV11-2 and TRBJ1-2, the CDR3 gives the full variable domain: EAGVAQSPRYKIIEKRQSVAFWCNPISGHATLYWYQQILGQGPKLLIQFQNNGVVDDSQLPKDRFSAERLKGVDSTLKIQPAKLEDSAVYLCASSFSLNNGQTRNYGYTFGSGTRLTVV.

This rearrangement joins TRBV15 to TRBJ2-2; TRBD2 matches at 9 bases. Trimming at V came to 2 bases and at J to 3 bases, leaving 10 bases not matched to a gene. This CDR3 region has 18 residues. In germline, CDR1 is LNHNV, CDR2 YYDKDF (reference sequence). CDR3 sequence reads: CATSRPAAGGLDTGELFF. The DNA of the CDR3 is TGTGCCACCAGCAGACCCGCGGCGGGAGGGCTAGACACCGGGGAGCTGTTTTTT.

V gene TRBV7-3 combines with J gene TRBJ2-3, with a possible D match to TRBD2 (5 bases). Deletions cut 2 bases from V and 2 bases from J, with 8 bases between. The CDR3 is made up of 14 amino acids. Germline V CDR1 and CDR2: SGHTA, FQGTGA. The CDR3 protein is CASSLGAVTDTQYF. CDR3 DNA: TGTGCCAGCAGCTTAGGAGCGGTCACAGATACGCAGTATTTT.

This clone was observed a single time. This rearrangement joins TRBV9 to TRBJ2-1; perhaps TRBD2 as D (6 bases). V shed 2 bases and J shed 6 bases, with 15 bases lying between them. This CDR3 spans 15 amino acids. Germline loops: CDR1 SGDLS, CDR2 YYNGEE. CDR3 DNA sequence: TGTGCCAGCAGCGTCCGGGAGCTAACCCCCAATGAGCAGTTCTTC. Its translation: CASSVRELTPNEQFF. The full variable domain, rest sourced from reference TRBV9 and TRBJ2-1, is DSGVTQTPKHLITATGQRVTLRCSPRSGDLSVYWYQQSLDQGLQFLIQYYNGEERAKGNILERFSAQQFPDLHSELNLSSLELGDSALYFCASSVRELTPNEQFFGPGTRLTVL.

The chain uses TRBV11-2 and TRBJ1-5; possible D gene TRBD1, 6 bases. V gave up 5 bases and J gave up 4 bases, with 9 bases separating them. Germline values: CDR1 SGHAT, CDR2 FQNNGV. The CDR3 contains 13 residues. The CDR3 nucleotides read TGTGCCAGCAGCCACCAGGGGAATCAGCCCCAGCATTTT. Translation gives CASSHQGNQPQHF.

The chain carries TRBV9 and TRBJ2-5, with unresolved D. V was clipped by 0 bases and J by 3 bases, with 6 bases between them. CDR3 length: 13 amino acids. Looked up from germline, CDR1 is SGDLS and CDR2 is YYNGEE. In DNA, the CDR3 is TGTGCCAGCAGCGTAGCTGGGGAAGAGACCCAGTACTTC. Amino acid sequence: CASSVAGEETQYF.

In this sample, this clone turned up once. The sample carries other DNA sequences with the same CDR3. V and J are TRBV7-2 and TRBJ2-3, with 7 bases identical to TRBD2. Germline values: CDR1 SGHTA, CDR2 FQGNSA. CDR3 size: 13 residues. J gave up 2 bases and V 5 bases, and 1 base lay outside the gene matches. DNA of the CDR3: TGTGCCAGCAGCCGGGACTACACAGATACGCAGTATTTT. Protein: CASSRDYTDTQYF.

This clone has a single count. The same CDR3 arises from other DNA sequences in this sample as well. The V gene is TRBV27, the J gene TRBJ2-3; 11 positions agree with TRBD2. The CDR3 extends over 15 amino acids. The junction had 3 bases not matched to a gene; V was cut back by 6 bases and J by 1 base. Germline V gene data show CDR1 as MNHEY and CDR2 as SMNVEV (reference sequence). The CDR3 spells CASSPLAGGTDTQYF. DNA for the CDR3: TGTGCCAGCAGCCCACTAGCGGGAGGCACAGATACGCAGTATTTT.

The chain couples TRBV5-1 to TRBJ1-2; perhaps TRBD1 as D (6 bases). The CDR3 runs 15 residues. Germline lookup yields CDR1 SGHRS and CDR2 YFSETQ. V shed 4 bases and J shed 4 bases, with 17 bases lying between them. The CDR3 loop reads CASSIDGGAGYGYTF. DNA of the CDR3: TGCGCCAGCAGCATAGACGGGGGCGCCGGCTATGGCTACACCTTC.

CDR3 residues: CASSPTRPGGYNEQFF. CDR3 sequence (DNA): TGTGCCAGCAGCCCTACCAGACCAGGGGGCTACAATGAGCAGTTCTTC. The chain recombines TRBV6-2 or TRBV6-3 with TRBJ2-1; 7 bases line up with TRBD1. V was pared by 6 bases and J by 3 bases, with 11 bases of the junction left unmatched. The CDR3 runs 16 residues. In germline, CDR1 is MNHEY, CDR2 SVGEGT.

In its sample, this clone was seen a few times. The gene calls are TRBV7-2 and TRBJ1-1; a possible D gene is TRBD1 (5 bases). Trimming removed 3 bases from V and 3 bases from J, with 11 bases in between. Per the germline V gene, CDR1 is SGHTA and CDR2 is FQGNSA. CDR3 length: 14 residues. CDR3 sequence (DNA): TGTGCCAGCAGCTTTTACGGCAGGGACACTGAAGCTTTCTTT. It is translated as CASSFYGRDTEAFF.